Listed below are T cell receptor beta chains from one sample, sequenced in a study of blood T cell repertoires in COVID-19. Clones were read by immunoSEQ multiplex PCR, and TCRdb kept only the in-frame ones, dropping some. Of some 130,000 clones listed, about 76% are singletons. Material: peripheral blood. The receptors were gathered from a man aged 80 or over with acute or convalescent COVID-19. CDR3s include the opening cysteine and the closing phenylalanine or tryptophan. D genes are given only for firm matches. The size of a clone is reported for some rows only, either as once, few or many, or as a class for expanded clones.

j_call	cdr3_length	d_call	v_call	clone_size	cdr3_aa	cdr3_nt
TRBJ1-2	14	TRBD1	TRBV4-1	NA	CASSQVQGDYGYTF	TGCGCCAGCAGCCAAGTGCAGGGGGACTATGGCTACACCTTC
TRBJ1-2	12	NA	TRBV10-3	once	CAISGQTPGYTF	TGTGCCATCAGTGGACAGACACCTGGCTACACCTTC
TRBJ2-1	13	NA	TRBV28	few	CASSLSQFNEQFF	TGTGCCAGCAGTTTAAGCCAATTCAATGAGCAGTTCTTC
TRBJ2-3	16	NA	TRBV6-6	NA	CASSYSASEATDTQYF	TGTGCCAGCAGTTACTCAGCCAGCGAGGCCACAGATACGCAGTATTTT
TRBJ2-5	15	TRBD1	TRBV7-2	NA	CASSPFDRVEETQYF	TGTGCCAGCAGCCCCTTCGACAGGGTCGAAGAGACCCAGTACTTC
TRBJ1-5	15	NA	TRBV19	few	CASSQLEGGNQPQHF	TGTGCCAGTAGCCAACTGGAAGGGGGCAATCAGCCCCAGCATTTT
TRBJ2-7	15	NA	TRBV21-1	NA	CASSFPRTGAYEQYF	TGTGCCAGCAGCTTTCCCAGGACAGGAGCCTACGAGCAGTACTTC
TRBJ1-5	14	NA	TRBV4-1	few	CASSRGGGDQPQHF	TGCGCCAGCAGCCGTGGTGGGGGCGATCAGCCCCAGCATTTT
TRBJ2-7	15	TRBD1	TRBV7-9	NA	CASSLGDRSSYEQYF	TGTGCCAGCAGCTTGGGGGACAGGAGTTCCTACGAGCAGTACTTC
TRBJ1-6	18	TRBD1	TRBV27	few	CASSLFGTGGALRSPLHF	TGTGCCAGCAGTTTATTTGGGACAGGGGGCGCCTTGCGTTCACCCCTCCACTTT
TRBJ2-7	13	NA	TRBV5-1	few	CASKDSGSYEQYF	TGCGCCAGCAAAGACAGCGGGTCCTACGAGCAGTACTTC
TRBJ1-4	13	NA	TRBV2	NA	CASSDRGREKLFF	TGTGCCAGCAGTGATCGGGGGAGGGAAAAACTGTTTTTT
TRBJ2-7	15	TRBD2	TRBV7-2	NA	CASSLDASGVYEQYF	TGTGCCAGCAGCTTAGACGCTAGCGGGGTATACGAGCAGTACTTC
TRBJ1-3	13	NA	TRBV29-1	NA	CSGPQGIGNTIYF	TGCAGCGGCCCACAGGGAATTGGAAACACCATATATTTT
TRBJ1-1	13	TRBD1	TRBV11-1	NA	CASSFTGEGQAFF	TGTGCCAGCAGCTTCACAGGGGAAGGGCAAGCTTTCTTT
TRBJ2-7	14	TRBD1	TRBV3-1/TRBV3-2	many	CASSAGGQVYEQYF	TGTGCCAGCAGCGCTGGCGGACAGGTTTACGAGCAGTACTTC
TRBJ1-2	13	TRBD1	TRBV5-4	NA	CASSLDRGYGYTF	TGTGCCAGCAGCTTGGACAGGGGTTATGGCTACACCTTC
TRBJ2-1	15	TRBD2	TRBV3-1/TRBV3-2	NA	CASSPSSGGANEQFF	TGTGCCAGCAGCCCCTCTAGCGGGGGGGCTAATGAGCAGTTCTTC
TRBJ1-2	15	TRBD1	TRBV18	NA	CASSPGRQGGYGYTF	TGTGCCAGCTCACCAGGGAGACAGGGGGGCTATGGCTACACCTTC
TRBJ2-7	15	TRBD1	TRBV18	NA	CASSPGEQGLYEQYF	TGTGCCAGCTCACCAGGCGAACAGGGGCTCTACGAGCAGTACTTC
TRBJ1-1	15	TRBD1	TRBV6-5	NA	CASSSRGQGYTEAFF	TGTGCCAGCAGCAGCCGCGGACAGGGTTACACTGAAGCTTTCTTT
TRBJ2-3	16	TRBD1	TRBV7-2	NA	CASSFSGTGIADTQYF	TGTGCCAGCAGCTTCTCCGGGACAGGGATCGCAGATACGCAGTATTTT
TRBJ1-6	14	TRBD1	TRBV2	NA	CASMRDRFGSPLHF	TGTGCCAGCATGAGGGACAGGTTTGGTTCACCCCTCCACTTT
TRBJ1-6	15	TRBD1	TRBV5-1	few	CASSLTGGRNSPLHF	TGCGCCAGCAGCTTGACAGGGGGCAGGAATTCACCCCTCCACTTT
TRBJ1-2	19	NA	TRBV7-8	NA	CASSLGVLGSAGANYGYTF	TGTGCCAGCAGCTTAGGAGTGCTGGGGTCGGCAGGGGCTAACTATGGCTACACCTTC
TRBJ1-5	13	NA	TRBV28	many	CASSSATGVPQHF	TGTGCCAGCAGTTCGGCAACGGGGGTGCCCCAGCATTTT
TRBJ2-7	14	NA	TRBV19	few	CASSIKGGPYEQYF	TGTGCCAGTAGTATAAAGGGAGGCCCCTACGAGCAGTACTTC
TRBJ2-3	14	TRBD1	TRBV19	NA	CATAGQEITDTQYF	TGTGCCACCGCGGGACAGGAGATCACAGATACGCAGTATTTT
TRBJ2-1	15	NA	TRBV24-1	NA	CATSDLQQGRNEQFF	TGTGCCACCAGTGACCTTCAACAGGGTAGAAATGAGCAGTTCTTC
TRBJ1-1	14	TRBD1	TRBV3-1/TRBV3-2	few	CASSYGQGRTEAFF	TGTGCCAGCAGCTACGGACAGGGTAGGACTGAAGCTTTCTTT
TRBJ2-5	13	TRBD1	TRBV28	NA	CASSFGTVETQYF	TGTGCCAGCAGTTTCGGGACAGTAGAGACCCAGTACTTC
TRBJ1-6	14	NA	TRBV19	NA	CASSVTDRYSPLHF	TGTGCCAGTAGTGTTACGGACAGATATTCACCCCTCCACTTT
TRBJ1-1	16	NA	TRBV5-6	NA	CASSFTSGGRNTEAFF	TGTGCCAGCAGCTTTACGTCCGGGGGAAGGAACACTGAAGCTTTCTTT
TRBJ2-6	18	TRBD2	TRBV18	NA	CASSPSGGILSGANVLTF	TGTGCCAGCTCACCAAGCGGGGGGATACTCTCTGGGGCCAACGTCCTGACTTTC
TRBJ1-2	10	NA	TRBV6-2/TRBV6-3	NA	CASGHQGYTF	TGTGCCAGCGGCCACCAGGGCTACACCTTC
TRBJ2-7	14	NA	TRBV18	NA	CASSPRGDSYEQYF	TGTGCCAGCTCACCACGGGGGGACTCCTACGAGCAGTACTTC
TRBJ2-3	17	TRBD2	TRBV6-6	once	CASSRLGGAGVSDTQYF	TGTGCCAGCAGTCGTCTGGGGGGAGCGGGGGTTTCAGATACGCAGTATTTT
TRBJ2-7	15	NA	TRBV28	NA	CASSLSGGASYEQYF	TGTGCCAGCAGTTTATCTGGCGGTGCCTCCTACGAGCAGTACTTC
TRBJ2-7	13	TRBD2	TRBV6-5	NA	CASGSSGSYGQYF	TGTGCCAGTGGTTCTAGCGGCTCCTACGGGCAGTACTTC
TRBJ1-4	11	NA	TRBV6-6	once	CASSLPSQLFF	TGTGCCAGCAGCTTGCCGTCGCAGCTGTTTTTT
TRBJ2-4	16	TRBD1	TRBV29-1	NA	CSVEGGQIGSKNIQYF	TGCAGCGTTGAAGGGGGACAGATCGGGTCCAAAAACATTCAGTACTTC
TRBJ2-1	16	TRBD2	TRBV5-1	NA	CASSLNQRGPYNEQFF	TGCGCCAGCAGCTTGAACCAGCGGGGGCCATACAATGAGCAGTTCTTC
TRBJ2-5	15	NA	TRBV7-2	NA	CASSSPKGGAETQYF	TGTGCCAGCAGCTCTCCCAAGGGCGGGGCAGAGACCCAGTACTTC
TRBJ2-2	16	TRBD1	TRBV5-6	once	CASSLARQGFFGELFF	TGTGCCAGCAGCTTGGCTAGACAGGGTTTTTTCGGGGAGCTGTTTTTT
TRBJ1-1	12	NA	TRBV6-1	once	CASSSQGTEAFF	TGTGCCAGCAGTTCTCAGGGAACTGAAGCTTTCTTT
TRBJ1-3	15	TRBD1	TRBV3-1/TRBV3-2	NA	CASRPQGAPGNTIYF	TGTGCCAGCAGGCCTCAGGGGGCCCCCGGGAACACCATATATTTT
TRBJ2-7	15	NA	TRBV15	many	CATSSEQGPSYEQYF	TGTGCCACCAGCAGTGAGCAGGGGCCGTCCTACGAGCAGTACTTC
TRBJ1-1	15	NA	TRBV5-1	NA	CASSSDRAYQGEAFF	TGCGCCAGCAGCTCGGATAGGGCATACCAGGGAGAAGCTTTCTTT
TRBJ1-2	17	TRBD1	TRBV5-1	NA	CASSLSGRQGNNYGYTF	TGCGCCAGCAGCTTGAGTGGGAGACAGGGAAATAACTATGGCTACACCTTC
TRBJ2-5	15	TRBD1	TRBV2	NA	CASSKQGALGETQYF	TGTGCCAGCAGTAAACAGGGGGCGCTCGGGGAGACCCAGTACTTC
TRBJ1-2	15	NA	TRBV15	NA	CATRDGQQLNYGYTF	TGTGCCACCAGAGACGGACAGCAGCTTAACTATGGCTACACCTTC
TRBJ1-4	15	TRBD1	TRBV9	many	CASSTRQGTNEKLFF	TGTGCCAGCAGCACCCGACAGGGGACTAATGAAAAACTGTTTTTT
TRBJ1-2	14	NA	TRBV28	once	CASRSTLRGYGYTF	TGTGCCAGCAGATCGACCCTTCGAGGCTATGGCTACACCTTC
TRBJ2-7	15	TRBD1	TRBV19	NA	CASSIIAGGIYEQYF	TGTGCCAGTAGTATCATCGCAGGGGGCATCTACGAGCAGTACTTC